The 21 T cell receptor beta chains below all came from one sample that was sequenced in a study of blood T cell repertoires in COVID-19. TCRdb's copy holds only in-frame clones and misses some; the assay was immunoSEQ multiplex PCR. The data show approximately 82,000 clones, more than 80% seen once. Sequencing input: peripheral blood. These receptor sequences come from a human donor in a cohort sampled during active COVID-19.

The chain links TRBV12-3 or TRBV12-4 to TRBJ1-2; 8 bases fit TRBD1. Trimming took 7 bases from V and 3 from J; bases not matched to a gene: 4. This CDR3 comprises 13 residues. This CDR3 reads CASIATGDYGYTF. In DNA form, the CDR3 reads TGTGCCAGCATCGCGACAGGGGACTATGGCTACACCTTC.

The table lists this clone with a count of one. The CDR3 protein is CAWSDTQGRNTEAFF. In nucleotides, the CDR3 is TGTGCCTGGAGTGATACCCAGGGTCGGAACACTGAAGCTTTCTTT. V gene TRBV30 combines with J gene TRBJ1-1; weak D call: TRBD1 (5 bases). This CDR3 is built from 15 residues. Germline CDR1 and CDR2: GTSNPN and SVGIG (reference sequence). The V gene lost 1 base and the J gene lost 1 base, with 13 bases spanning the gap.

The chain couples TRBV7-2 to TRBJ1-6; no reliable D call. Per the germline V gene, CDR1 is SGHTA and CDR2 is FQGNSA. The CDR3 has 14 amino acids. V lost 1 base and J lost 7, with 8 bases in between. The CDR3 DNA sequence: TGTGCCAGCAGCTTAGGCCCTAAAAATTCACCCCTCCACTTT. This gives the protein CASSLGPKNSPLHF.

The chain carries TRBV7-9 and TRBJ2-6; 7 positions agree with TRBD2. The V gene end was trimmed by 7 bases and the J gene end by 1 base; junction bases not matched to a gene: 7. The CDR3 consists of 16 residues. CDR1 is SEHNR and CDR2 is FQNEAQ in the germline V gene (reference sequence). DNA of the CDR3: TGTGCCAGCACCGAGAGCGGGAATTCTGGGGCCAACGTCCTGACTTTC. The encoded protein is CASTESGNSGANVLTF.

V gene TRBV5-1 combines with J gene TRBJ2-7, with 11 bases lining up with TRBD1. The V and J ends lost 4 bases and 7 bases, in that order; junction bases with no gene match: 4. Germline CDR1 reads SGHRS; CDR2 reads YFSETQ. CDR3 length equals 13 residues. The DNA of the CDR3 is TGCGCCAGCAGCGGCGGGACAGGGGGTGAGCAGTACTTC. Its translation is CASSGGTGGEQYF.

This clone was seen only a few times. The V and J genes are TRBV18 and TRBJ2-2, with 7 bases lining up with TRBD1. This CDR3 is 17 amino acids long. After removal of 0 bases from V and 5 bases from J, the junction contained 9 bases not matched to a gene. Germline assignment: CDR1 KGHSH and CDR2 LQKENI. The CDR3: CASSPPSPGGPTGELFF. CDR3 coding DNA: TGTGCCAGCTCACCACCGAGTCCAGGGGGTCCGACCGGGGAGCTGTTTTTT.

The V gene is TRBV12-2, the J gene TRBJ1-2; TRBD1, the table's D call, lacks a check against the DNA. TRBV12-2 is an annotated pseudogene. The CDR3 sequence is 14 residues long. The CDR3: CASRHPGTGVGYTF. The CDR3 DNA reads as TGTGCAAGTCGCCATCCCGGGACAGGGGTCGGCTACACCTTC.

This CDR3 reads CASSPYGQARTEAFF. The CDR3 DNA reads TGTGCCAGCTCACCCTATGGACAGGCGCGGACTGAAGCTTTCTTT. The chain couples TRBV18 to TRBJ1-1, with 7 bases that match TRBD1. The J segment lost 5 bases and the V segment lost 3 bases, leaving 9 bases of the junction unmatched. Germline V gene data show CDR1 as KGHSH and CDR2 as LQKENI. The CDR3 has 15 residues.

The V and J genes are TRBV29-1 and TRBJ1-2; D is possibly TRBD1 (6 bases). Trimming pared 7 bases from V and 2 bases from J, leaving 11 bases between. CDR1 is SQVTM and CDR2 is ANQGSEA in the germline V gene. This CDR3 region has 12 residues. CDR3 in DNA: TGCAGCGACCGGGACACCAACTATGGCTACACCTTC. Its translation is CSDRDTNYGYTF.

Sample share makes this clone medium-sized. The J gene is TRBJ1-1, the V gene TRBV29-1; 10 bases are shared with TRBD1. From germline, CDR1 is SQVTM and CDR2 ANQGSEA. The CDR3 contains 13 residues. The ends lost 7 bases at V and 5 bases at J; junction bases unmatched: 7. CDR3 protein: CSARDRGGTEAFF. Written as DNA, the CDR3 is TGCAGCGCCCGGGACAGGGGTGGAACTGAAGCTTTCTTT.

This clone was counted a few times. The chain links TRBV7-8 to TRBJ2-1; unclear D gene. The CDR3 contains 14 residues. Germline-derived CDR1 and CDR2 are SGHVS and FQNEAQ. The V end lost 5 bases, the J end lost 5 bases, and 13 bases lay between the germline ends. The CDR3 loop is CASSPIGFNNEQFF. The CDR3 coding sequence is TGTGCCAGCAGCCCTATCGGTTTCAACAATGAGCAGTTCTTC.

The chain is built from TRBV7-9 and TRBJ2-2; TRBD1 agrees at 7 bases. CDR1 is SEHNR and CDR2 is FQNEAQ in the germline V gene (reference sequence). The V gene end was trimmed by 6 bases and the J gene end by 0 bases; junction bases not matched to a gene: 7. The CDR3 loop spans 16 amino acids. The CDR3 sequence: CASRPSDRTNTGELFF. The CDR3 DNA reads TGTGCCAGCAGACCCTCGGACAGGACGAACACCGGGGAGCTGTTTTTT.

The V gene is TRBV6-2 or TRBV6-3, the J gene TRBJ2-5, with D tentatively TRBD2 (5 bases). Germline V lookup: CDR1 MNHEY, CDR2 SVGEGT. Deletions cut 4 bases from V and 5 bases from J, with 8 bases between. The CDR3 has 12 amino acids. CDR3 nucleotides: TGTGCCAGCAGTTCACTAGTGGAGACCCAGTACTTC. Its translation: CASSSLVETQYF.

The chain has TRBV7-9 and TRBJ2-4; 7 nucleotides match TRBD2. Unmatched junction bases numbered 12, after V lost 7 bases and J lost 9 bases. The CDR3 is 14 residues long. The germline gives CDR1 SEHNR, CDR2 FQNEAQ (reference sequence). The CDR3 here is CASTVSGVKGIQYF. Here the CDR3 DNA reads TGTGCCAGCACCGTAAGCGGGGTGAAGGGCATTCAGTACTTC.

The rearrangement links TRBV5-1 to TRBJ2-7; TRBD1 aligns across 8 bases. Germline assignment: CDR1 SGHRS and CDR2 YFSETQ. This CDR3 region has 12 residues. The V segment lost 4 bases and the J segment 6 bases; nucleotides outside the gene matches: 3. CDR3 DNA sequence: TGCGCCAGCAGCAGGACAGGGCGCGAGCAGTACTTC. This codes for CASSRTGREQYF.

The V call is TRBV10-3, the J call TRBJ1-5; D unclear. CDR3 length: 14 amino acids. V lost 8 bases to trimming and J lost 0 bases, with 11 bases between them. The germline gives CDR1 ENHRY, CDR2 SYGVKD. The CDR3 bases are TGTGCCATCTCAGGCACCCATAGCAATCAGCCCCAGCATTTT. Amino acids: CAISGTHSNQPQHF.

This chain links TRBV5-1 with TRBJ2-5, with D perhaps matching TRBD2 (8 bases). V gave up 9 bases and J gave up 2 bases, with 14 bases separating them. The CDR3 is made up of 13 amino acids. The germline V gene has CDR1 SGHRS and CDR2 YFSETQ. Here the CDR3 DNA reads TGCGCCACCGGGAGGGGACAGCAAGAGACCCAGTACTTC. Protein: CATGRGQQETQYF.

CDR3 bases: TGTGCCAGCAGTGAATTCAGGCGGGCCACCGGGGAGCTGTTTTTT. Its translation: CASSEFRRATGELFF. V gene TRBV6-1 combines with J gene TRBJ2-2, with D maybe TRBD2 (5 bases). Trimming took 2 bases from V and 4 from J, leaving 11 bases between them. The CDR3 extends over 15 amino acids. The germline gives CDR1 MNHNS, CDR2 SASEGT.

This rearrangement joins TRBV28 to TRBJ2-2, with 11 bases lining up with TRBD1. This CDR3 has 15 residues. V dropped 6 bases and J dropped 4; count of bases not matched to a gene: 4. Germline values: CDR1 MDHEN, CDR2 SYDVKM. The CDR3 DNA reads TGTGCCAGCAGGGCCGGGACAGGGGGCACCGGGGAGCTGTTTTTT. Translating gives CASRAGTGGTGELFF.

This clone was seen a single time. This chain joins TRBV6-2 or TRBV6-3 and TRBJ2-1, with 11 nucleotides matching TRBD2. V trimming: 5 bases; J trimming: 9 bases; junction bases outside the gene matches: 15. Germline V CDR1 and CDR2: MNHEY, SVGEGT. CDR3 length: 17 residues. The CDR3 protein is CASSPERLAGKWGEQFF. CDR3 nucleotide sequence: TGTGCCAGCAGTCCCGAACGACTAGCGGGGAAATGGGGTGAGCAGTTCTTC.

The J gene is TRBJ1-6, the V gene TRBV7-9, with a possible D match to TRBD1 (6 bases). Trimming left V 5 bases short and J 14 bases short, with 13 bases between. CDR3 length: 12 residues. Germline CDR1 SEHNR, CDR2 FQNEAQ (reference sequence). CDR3 coding DNA: TGTGCCAGCAGCCCAGGGGATCAAACCCTCCACTTT. It encodes CASSPGDQTLHF.